The 17 T cell receptor beta chains in this list originate from one sample, sequenced in a study of identical twins. TCRdb itself ran the 5' RACE reads through MiXCR, one entry per CDR3 protein. The table lists about 490,000 distinct CDR3 sequences, approximately 14% of them singletons. Separately, the same data were catalogued under a study of yellow fever vaccine responses in identical twins.

The specimen was CD4+ T cells sorted from blood. These receptor sequences come from a woman in her late teens or twenties in good health.

This sequence joins TRBV29-1 and TRBJ2-7, with TRBD1 identical over 8 bases. The CDR3 extends over 13 amino acids. J lost 3 bases, V lost 6 bases, and 7 bases had no gene match. Germline-derived CDR1 and CDR2 are SQVTM and ANQGSEA. CDR3 region: CSVGTGRNYEQYF. As DNA, the CDR3 is TGCAGCGTCGGGACAGGACGGAACTACGAGCAGTACTTC.

V usage is TRBV5-6 and J usage is TRBJ2-7, with 7 bases lining up with TRBD2. The V and J ends lost 4 bases and 4 bases, in that order; junction bases with no gene match: 8. The germline CDR1 and CDR2 sequences are SGHDT and YYEEEE. CDR3 length equals 14 residues. CDR3 loop: CASSPAWGGYEQYF. The DNA for the CDR3 is TGTGCCAGCAGCCCGGCTTGGGGAGGGTACGAGCAGTACTTC.

The sample holds a few counts of this clonotype. The chain is built from TRBV11-2 and TRBJ1-1, with 10 bases matching TRBD1. V lost 4 bases and J lost 5; bases outside the gene matches: 7. CDR1 SGHAT and CDR2 FQNNGV come from the germline V gene. This CDR3 region has 15 residues. CDR3 coding DNA: TGTGCCAGCAGCTCGAGGGGACAGGGGAAGACTGAAGCTTTCTTT. It yields the protein CASSSRGQGKTEAFF.

This sequence joins TRBV27 and TRBJ2-7, with D unresolved. The CDR3 covers 13 residues. Germline assignment: CDR1 MNHEY and CDR2 SMNVEV (reference sequence). V was cut by 5 bases and J by 7 bases, with 15 bases left in between. The CDR3 region has the DNA TGTGCCAGCAGTCCCGCTGTGGTATCAGAGCAGTACTTC. This codes for CASSPAVVSEQYF.

This clonotype was counted at least ten times. This chain joins TRBV7-8 and TRBJ2-1; D gene uncertain. Germline V gene sequence: CDR1 SGHVS, CDR2 FQNEAQ. CDR3 length equals 15 residues. The germline V and J ends were trimmed by 5 bases and 5 bases, with 16 bases remaining between them. The chain's CDR3 is CASSPQGYSHNEQFF. DNA for the CDR3: TGTGCCAGCAGCCCACAAGGTTATAGCCACAATGAGCAGTTCTTC.

This clonotype has a count of ten or more. The chain carries TRBV12-3 or TRBV12-4 and TRBJ1-1, with a tentative D call TRBD1 (6 bases). Trimming removed 7 bases from V and 4 bases from J, with 13 bases in between. The CDR3 is 13 residues long. The CDR3 reads CASTEGTTTEAFF. CDR3 DNA sequence: TGTGCCAGCACCGAAGGGACAACCACTGAAGCTTTCTTT.

The chain carries TRBV7-2 and TRBJ2-7; D unclear. CDR1 and CDR2 (germline): SGHTA, FQGNSA. The CDR3 totals 13 residues. The V end was cut by 2 bases, the J end by 7 bases, with 12 bases between. CDR3 in amino acids: CASSLSATREQYF. CDR3 nucleotide sequence: TGTGCCAGCAGCTTAAGTGCCACCCGTGAGCAGTACTTC.

This rearrangement joins TRBV7-9 to TRBJ2-3; 9 bases align to TRBD1. The germline V gene encodes CDR1 SEHNR and CDR2 FQNEAQ (reference sequence). V was clipped by 5 bases and J by 0 bases; unmatched bases: 3. The CDR3 has 15 amino acids. CDR3 protein: CASSKGQGSTDTQYF. The CDR3 nucleotides read TGTGCCAGCAGCAAGGGACAGGGTAGCACAGATACGCAGTATTTT.

This clonotype was observed a handful of times. The chain uses TRBV2 and TRBJ1-1; D remains ambiguous. Germline-derived CDR1 and CDR2 are SNHLY and FYNNEI. Trimming took off 6 bases at V and 4 bases at J, with 12 bases between the two ends. This CDR3 has 13 residues. CDR3 region: CASRDVGPTEAFF. DNA of the CDR3: TGTGCCAGCAGGGACGTTGGCCCCACTGAAGCTTTCTTT.

J is TRBJ2-5 and V is TRBV4-1, with TRBD2 matching over 12 bases. CDR1 and CDR2 from the germline V gene are MGHRA and YSYEKL. This CDR3 region has 16 residues. V gave up 4 bases and J gave up 5 bases; unmatched junction bases: 8. DNA for the CDR3: TGCGCCAGCAGCCCCGATTCTAGCGGGGGGGCCGAGACCCAGTACTTC. Translation: CASSPDSSGGAETQYF.

The rearrangement joins TRBV3-1 to TRBJ1-1, with TRBD1 matching over 10 bases. Looked up from germline, CDR1 is LGHDT and CDR2 is YNNKEL (reference sequence). J was trimmed by 12 bases and V by 5 bases; bases with no gene match: 12. CDR3 length: 14 amino acids. CDR3: CASSLYRDRGNSFF. The CDR3 DNA is TGTGCCAGCAGCTTATACCGGGACAGGGGTAATTCTTTCTTT.

The rearrangement joins TRBV7-6 to TRBJ2-1; TRBD1 matches 9 bases. This CDR3 is 17 amino acids long. The germline CDR1 and CDR2 sequences are SGHVS and FNYEAQ. The V gene end was trimmed by 1 base and the J gene end by 0 bases; junction bases not matched to a gene: 4. CDR3 sequence reads: CASSLGTGVSSYNEQFF. CDR3 DNA: TGTGCCAGCAGCTTAGGGACAGGGGTTAGCTCCTACAATGAGCAGTTCTTC.

The chain combines TRBV29-1 with TRBJ1-1; D is uncertain. The germline V and J ends were trimmed by 4 bases and 8 bases, with 11 bases remaining between them. Germline CDR1 and CDR2: SQVTM and ANQGSEA. The CDR3 covers 11 residues. DNA for the CDR3: TGCAGCGTTGTTTCGGCAGCAGAAGCTTTCTTT. Translating it yields CSVVSAAEAFF.

This clonotype turned up a few times. The rearrangement links TRBV6-1 to TRBJ2-3, with 11 bases fitting TRBD2. V shed 4 bases, J shed 3 bases, and the junction held 6 bases outside the gene matches. The CDR3 runs 16 residues. From germline, CDR1 is MNHNS and CDR2 SASEGT. This chain's CDR3 is CASSGLAGKRTDTQYF. CDR3 coding DNA: TGTGCCAGCAGTGGACTAGCGGGAAAAAGGACAGATACGCAGTATTTT.

This clonotype was detected a few times. The chain couples TRBV10-3 to TRBJ2-7, with a possible D match to TRBD1 (6 bases). The CDR3 sequence is 13 residues long. The V gene lost 7 bases and the J gene lost 2 bases, with 12 bases spanning the gap. In germline, CDR1 is ENHRY, CDR2 SYGVKD. The CDR3 DNA sequence: TGTGCCATCACCCCGGGACATACCTACGAGCAGTACTTC. Protein product: CAITPGHTYEQYF.

A few counts support this clonotype. The chain recombines TRBV5-1 with TRBJ1-1; D is perhaps TRBD1 (6 bases). The length of the CDR3 is 14 residues. The V gene lost 4 bases and the J gene lost 5 bases, with 15 bases spanning the gap. CDR1 SGHRS and CDR2 YFSETQ come from the germline V gene. CDR3 in DNA: TGCGCCAGCAGCCAGGGACACCTGAGGACTGAAGCTTTCTTT. It translates to CASSQGHLRTEAFF.

The V call is TRBV6-2 or TRBV6-3, the J call TRBJ1-2; 8 positions agree with TRBD1. J gave up 7 bases and V 6 bases, and 13 bases lay outside the gene matches. The CDR3 is made up of 15 amino acids. Germline V gene lookup returns CDR1 MNHEY and CDR2 SVGEGT. As DNA, the CDR3 is TGTGCCAGCAGCCGGGACAGGAAGCTCTCAGGTGGCTACACCTTC. Protein sequence: CASSRDRKLSGGYTF.